Listed below are T cell receptor beta chains from one sample, sequenced in a study of blood T cell repertoires in COVID-19. Clones were read by immunoSEQ multiplex PCR, and TCRdb kept only the in-frame ones, dropping some. The repertoire holds about 180,000 clones, with around 89% as singletons. The material sequenced was peripheral blood. The receptor set was obtained from a woman younger than 45 with acute or convalescent COVID-19. CDR3s include the opening cysteine and the closing phenylalanine or tryptophan. A D gene is named only where the DNA matches it firmly. Rows may omit the clone size; those that give it use once, few, many or a size class.

j_call: TRBJ2-5; d_call: NA; v_call: TRBV6-5; clone_size: once; cdr3_nt: TGTGCCAGCTCCCGGGACACCCTACAAGAGACCCAGTACTTC; cdr3_aa: CASSRDTLQETQYF
j_call: TRBJ2-1; d_call: TRBD2; v_call: TRBV11-2; clone_size: NA; cdr3_nt: TGTGCCAGCAGCTTAACCGCTAGCGGGAGCACCTACAATGAGCAGTTCTTC; cdr3_aa: CASSLTASGSTYNEQFF
j_call: TRBJ1-6; d_call: NA; v_call: TRBV10-1; clone_size: NA; cdr3_nt: TGCGCCAGCAAGGAGGTTCTCCACTTT; cdr3_aa: CASKEVLHF
j_call: TRBJ1-2; d_call: NA; v_call: TRBV19; clone_size: once; cdr3_nt: TGTGCCAGTAGGGACCCGGGACTGAGCTATGGCTACACCTTC; cdr3_aa: CASRDPGLSYGYTF
j_call: TRBJ2-3; d_call: NA; v_call: TRBV2; clone_size: NA; cdr3_nt: TGTGCCAGCGGTACCACTCTTACGCAGTATTTT; cdr3_aa: CASGTTLTQYF
j_call: TRBJ2-5; d_call: TRBD2; v_call: TRBV27; clone_size: NA; cdr3_nt: TGTGCCAGCAGAAATCTACTTGGGACTAGCGGGAGAGAGACCCAGTACTTC; cdr3_aa: CASRNLLGTSGRETQYF
j_call: TRBJ1-3; d_call: NA; v_call: TRBV28; clone_size: NA; cdr3_nt: TGTGCCAGCAGTTTCAGAAACACCGTATATTTT; cdr3_aa: CASSFRNTVYF
j_call: TRBJ2-3; d_call: TRBD2; v_call: TRBV7-9; clone_size: NA; cdr3_nt: TGTGCCAGCAGCTTTAGCGGGAGTGCAGATACGCAGTATTTT; cdr3_aa: CASSFSGSADTQYF
j_call: TRBJ2-1; d_call: NA; v_call: TRBV4-1; clone_size: NA; cdr3_nt: TGCGCCAGCAGCCCGGATATTCGGGGTGAGCAGTTCTTC; cdr3_aa: CASSPDIRGEQFF
j_call: TRBJ1-2; d_call: TRBD1; v_call: TRBV2; clone_size: NA; cdr3_nt: TGTGCCAGCAGTGAACTTGCGGGGACGACAGGGTATGGCTACACCTTC; cdr3_aa: CASSELAGTTGYGYTF
j_call: TRBJ2-2; d_call: TRBD2; v_call: TRBV5-1; clone_size: NA; cdr3_nt: TGCGCCGGGGGACTAGCGGGAGTTAACACCGGGGAGCTGTTTTTT; cdr3_aa: CAGGLAGVNTGELFF
j_call: TRBJ1-4; d_call: TRBD1; v_call: TRBV7-9; clone_size: NA; cdr3_nt: TGTGCCAGCAGCTTACCGGGACAGGGAAAACTGTTTTTT; cdr3_aa: CASSLPGQGKLFF
j_call: TRBJ2-7; d_call: TRBD2; v_call: TRBV6-5; clone_size: NA; cdr3_nt: TGTGCCAGCAGCCAGACTAGCGGCTCCTACGAGCAGTACTTC; cdr3_aa: CASSQTSGSYEQYF
j_call: TRBJ2-5; d_call: NA; v_call: TRBV11-1; clone_size: NA; cdr3_nt: TGTGCCAGCAGCTTAGTTACAGTGGAGACCCAGTACTTC; cdr3_aa: CASSLVTVETQYF
j_call: TRBJ2-1; d_call: NA; v_call: TRBV27; clone_size: NA; cdr3_nt: TGTGCCAGCAGTTTCTCCTCCTACAATGAGCAGTTCTTC; cdr3_aa: CASSFSSYNEQFF
j_call: TRBJ2-1; d_call: TRBD2; v_call: TRBV11-1; clone_size: NA; cdr3_nt: TGTGCCAGCAGCCTTTTTAGCGGGAGCTCCTACAATGAGCAGTTCTTC; cdr3_aa: CASSLFSGSSYNEQFF
j_call: TRBJ1-1; d_call: TRBD1; v_call: TRBV12-3/TRBV12-4; clone_size: NA; cdr3_nt: TGTGCCAGCAGGGGACAGTACACTGAAGCTTTCTTT; cdr3_aa: CASRGQYTEAFF
j_call: TRBJ1-3; d_call: NA; v_call: TRBV5-1; clone_size: NA; cdr3_nt: TGCGCCAGCAGCTTTGACACAGGGTTGGGAAACACCATATATTTT; cdr3_aa: CASSFDTGLGNTIYF
j_call: TRBJ1-4; d_call: NA; v_call: TRBV6-5; clone_size: NA; cdr3_nt: TGTGCCAGCAGTAACAGGCTGGAATACGAAAAACTGTTTTTT; cdr3_aa: CASSNRLEYEKLFF
j_call: TRBJ2-7; d_call: NA; v_call: TRBV5-1; clone_size: once; cdr3_nt: TGCGCCAGCAGCTTGGGGTACAGGGACGAGCAGTACTTC; cdr3_aa: CASSLGYRDEQYF
j_call: TRBJ2-3; d_call: TRBD1; v_call: TRBV28; clone_size: NA; cdr3_nt: TGTGCCAGCGCAATACCGGGACAGGGGTTAGATACGCAGTATTTT; cdr3_aa: CASAIPGQGLDTQYF
j_call: TRBJ2-2; d_call: NA; v_call: TRBV11-2; clone_size: few; cdr3_nt: TGTGCCAGCAGCCCTAGTGGGGAGACAGGTTCCGGGGAGCTGTTTTTT; cdr3_aa: CASSPSGETGSGELFF
j_call: TRBJ1-1; d_call: NA; v_call: TRBV29-1; clone_size: NA; cdr3_nt: TGCAGCGTTGAGTATGTACCGGGGTCTGCTTTCTTT; cdr3_aa: CSVEYVPGSAFF
j_call: TRBJ1-1; d_call: NA; v_call: TRBV18; clone_size: NA; cdr3_nt: TGTGCCAGCTCACCCTCAGGGGCTGGGAACACTGAAGCTTTCTTT; cdr3_aa: CASSPSGAGNTEAFF
j_call: TRBJ1-5; d_call: TRBD1; v_call: TRBV28; clone_size: few; cdr3_nt: TGTGCCAGCAGCCAGACAGGGAGTCTTCGTCAGCCCCAGCATTTT; cdr3_aa: CASSQTGSLRQPQHF
j_call: TRBJ1-5; d_call: NA; v_call: TRBV7-9; clone_size: NA; cdr3_nt: TGTGCCAGCAGCCTCCTCAGTCAGCCCCAGCATTTT; cdr3_aa: CASSLLSQPQHF
j_call: TRBJ2-7; d_call: NA; v_call: TRBV5-1; clone_size: NA; cdr3_nt: TGCGCCAGCAGCTTGGGTCTTAGCTCCTACGAGCAGTACTTC; cdr3_aa: CASSLGLSSYEQYF
j_call: TRBJ2-2; d_call: NA; v_call: TRBV6-5; clone_size: once; cdr3_nt: TGTGCCAGCAGAGTCTGGCCGAACACCGGGGAGCTGTTTTTT; cdr3_aa: CASRVWPNTGELFF
j_call: TRBJ2-3; d_call: NA; v_call: TRBV10-1; clone_size: NA; cdr3_nt: TGCGCCAGCAGTGAGGGTGGCACCCACACAGATACGCAGTATTTT; cdr3_aa: CASSEGGTHTDTQYF
j_call: TRBJ1-5; d_call: NA; v_call: TRBV5-6; clone_size: NA; cdr3_nt: TGTGCCAGCAGCTTGTACAGGGCCTATAGCAATCAGCCCCAGCATTTT; cdr3_aa: CASSLYRAYSNQPQHF
j_call: TRBJ2-3; d_call: TRBD2; v_call: TRBV19; clone_size: NA; cdr3_nt: TGTGCCAGTAGTAACGGACTAGCGGGCACAGATACGCAGTATTTT; cdr3_aa: CASSNGLAGTDTQYF
j_call: TRBJ2-3; d_call: TRBD1; v_call: TRBV19; clone_size: NA; cdr3_nt: TGTGCCACCCAGGAGTCGACAGGGTATGGGACAGATACGCAGTATTTT; cdr3_aa: CATQESTGYGTDTQYF
j_call: TRBJ2-7; d_call: NA; v_call: TRBV2; clone_size: few; cdr3_nt: TGTGCCAGCAGGGGCCCAGAATTTCCCCTCGAGCAGTACTTC; cdr3_aa: CASRGPEFPLEQYF
j_call: TRBJ2-7; d_call: NA; v_call: TRBV7-8; clone_size: NA; cdr3_nt: TGTGCCAGCAGTCAATCGACGGGCTCCTACGAGCAGTACTTC; cdr3_aa: CASSQSTGSYEQYF
j_call: TRBJ2-1; d_call: TRBD2; v_call: TRBV7-9; clone_size: NA; cdr3_nt: TGTGCCAGCAGCTTAGCGACTAGCGGCAATGAGCAGTTCTTC; cdr3_aa: CASSLATSGNEQFF
j_call: TRBJ1-2; d_call: NA; v_call: TRBV6-5; clone_size: once; cdr3_nt: TGTGCCAGCAGACCTTTGGGGGGGAGGTATGGCTACACCTTC; cdr3_aa: CASRPLGGRYGYTF
j_call: TRBJ2-3; d_call: NA; v_call: TRBV28; clone_size: NA; cdr3_nt: TGTGCCAGCTCGCGGGTAGATACGCAGTATTTT; cdr3_aa: CASSRVDTQYF
j_call: TRBJ2-7; d_call: NA; v_call: TRBV28; clone_size: NA; cdr3_nt: TGTGCCAGCAAGGGGGATCTTGACGAGCAGTACTTC; cdr3_aa: CASKGDLDEQYF
j_call: TRBJ2-2; d_call: NA; v_call: TRBV9; clone_size: once; cdr3_nt: TGTGCCAGCAGCACCCCAGGCACCGGGGAGCTGTTTTTT; cdr3_aa: CASSTPGTGELFF
j_call: TRBJ1-1; d_call: NA; v_call: TRBV7-9; clone_size: NA; cdr3_nt: TGTGCCAGCAGCTTACAAGGGGGCACTGAAGCTTTCTTT; cdr3_aa: CASSLQGGTEAFF
j_call: TRBJ1-2; d_call: NA; v_call: TRBV2; clone_size: few; cdr3_nt: TGTGCCAGCAGTGTTATCGCAGGGATTGGCTACACCTTC; cdr3_aa: CASSVIAGIGYTF
j_call: TRBJ1-4; d_call: TRBD1; v_call: TRBV4-1; clone_size: NA; cdr3_nt: TGCGCCAGCAGCCCTGCCGGGACAGGCCGTGAAAAACTGTTTTTT; cdr3_aa: CASSPAGTGREKLFF
j_call: TRBJ2-5; d_call: NA; v_call: TRBV14; clone_size: NA; cdr3_nt: TGTGCCAGCAGCCTCAGGACAGTAGAGACCCAGTACTTC; cdr3_aa: CASSLRTVETQYF
j_call: TRBJ1-1; d_call: NA; v_call: TRBV5-1; clone_size: NA; cdr3_nt: TGCGCCTCCAGGGCAGGGATGGAGGGGACTGAAGCTTTCTTT; cdr3_aa: CASRAGMEGTEAFF
j_call: TRBJ2-5; d_call: TRBD2; v_call: TRBV2; clone_size: NA; cdr3_nt: TGTGCCAGCAGTGAGCGGGAGATCCTCAGGGAGACCCAGTACTTC; cdr3_aa: CASSEREILRETQYF
j_call: TRBJ2-7; d_call: NA; v_call: TRBV2; clone_size: NA; cdr3_nt: TGTGCCAGCAGTGAAACAGGGTACGAGCAGTACTTC; cdr3_aa: CASSETGYEQYF
j_call: TRBJ1-4; d_call: NA; v_call: TRBV19; clone_size: NA; cdr3_nt: TGTGCCAGTAGTCCCCGTGAGAGAACTAATGAAAAACTGTTTTTT; cdr3_aa: CASSPRERTNEKLFF
j_call: TRBJ2-7; d_call: NA; v_call: TRBV4-1; clone_size: NA; cdr3_nt: TGCGCCAGCAGCCACAGGGAAGGTTCCTACGAGCAGTACTTC; cdr3_aa: CASSHREGSYEQYF
j_call: TRBJ2-5; d_call: TRBD1; v_call: TRBV19; clone_size: NA; cdr3_nt: TGTGCCAGTAGTAGACAGGGAATGTCCCAAGAGACCCAGTACTTC; cdr3_aa: CASSRQGMSQETQYF
j_call: TRBJ1-2; d_call: NA; v_call: TRBV13; clone_size: NA; cdr3_nt: TGTGCCAGCAGCTTAAGAGGCGGCTACACCTTC; cdr3_aa: CASSLRGGYTF
j_call: TRBJ1-2; d_call: NA; v_call: TRBV23-1; clone_size: NA; cdr3_nt: TGCGCCAGCAGTCTGCGCCGGGACACGGTCTATGGCTACACCTTC; cdr3_aa: CASSLRRDTVYGYTF
j_call: TRBJ1-2; d_call: NA; v_call: TRBV5-5; clone_size: NA; cdr3_nt: TGTGCCAGCAGCTCAACAGGGTATGGCTACACCTTC; cdr3_aa: CASSSTGYGYTF
j_call: TRBJ1-2; d_call: NA; v_call: TRBV2; clone_size: NA; cdr3_nt: TGTGCCAGCACGGTCGGGGGAGGTGATGTCTACACCTTC; cdr3_aa: CASTVGGGDVYTF
j_call: TRBJ1-1; d_call: TRBD1; v_call: TRBV28; clone_size: few; cdr3_nt: TGTGCCAGCAGGTCCTGGACAGGGGGCGTGGCAGCTTTCTTT; cdr3_aa: CASRSWTGGVAAFF
j_call: TRBJ2-3; d_call: NA; v_call: TRBV9; clone_size: few; cdr3_nt: TGTGCCAGCAGCACCCGGGGGTTCACAGATACGCAGTATTTT; cdr3_aa: CASSTRGFTDTQYF
j_call: TRBJ1-2; d_call: NA; v_call: TRBV30; clone_size: NA; cdr3_nt: TGTGCCTGGAGTGTACGGGAGGGCTACACCTTC; cdr3_aa: CAWSVREGYTF
j_call: TRBJ1-6; d_call: NA; v_call: TRBV9; clone_size: NA; cdr3_nt: TGTGCCAGCAGCGCCGGAGGCAGGTCACCCCTCCACTTT; cdr3_aa: CASSAGGRSPLHF
j_call: TRBJ2-2; d_call: NA; v_call: TRBV7-6; clone_size: NA; cdr3_nt: TGTGCCAGCAGCTTTTCAGGGGTTGGCGGGGAGCTGTTTTTT; cdr3_aa: CASSFSGVGGELFF
j_call: TRBJ2-2; d_call: TRBD2; v_call: TRBV28; clone_size: NA; cdr3_nt: TGTGCCAGCAGTTTCTTAGCGGGAAACACCGGGGAGCTGTTTTTT; cdr3_aa: CASSFLAGNTGELFF
j_call: TRBJ2-7; d_call: TRBD1; v_call: TRBV3-1/TRBV3-2; clone_size: NA; cdr3_nt: TGTGCCAGCAGCCAAAGGTCCGGGACAGGACCGTCCTTC; cdr3_aa: CASSQRSGTGPSF